Described below is a single T cell receptor (beta chain) sequence and its context. This record comes from a study of cytomegalovirus exposure and HLA in healthy donors. Overall study: Of 350 to 400 genotyped donors, around 86% grouped in the Caucasian-associated ancestry cluster.

Vbeta (60) and Jbeta (13) primers were used in the PCR. Here immunoSEQ multiplex PCR was the method, and the copy in TCRdb shows in-frame clones only, minus some. Among about 92,000 clones listed, over 75% were seen once. The receptor was derived from a girl aged 2-10 years in good health and CMV-seropositive. The sequenced sample consisted of PBMCs.

CDR3 nucleotides: TGTGCCAGCACCGGCGGGTTACGGGTCGGGAACGAGCAGTACTTC. It specifies CASTGGLRVGNEQYF. The chain couples TRBV2 to TRBJ2-7; D may be TRBD2 (5 bases). Between the trimmed V and J ends, which lost 7 bases and 5 bases, there was a span of 21 bases. The CDR3 is 15 amino acids. The V gene's germline CDR1 is SNHLY and CDR2 FYNNEI.